Listed below are T cell receptor beta chains from one sample, sequenced in a study of cytomegalovirus exposure and HLA in healthy donors. The assay was immunoSEQ multiplex PCR, and TCRdb's table has in-frame clones only and misses some. In the table there are about 150,000 clones, approximately 84% of which are singletons. The sample was PBMCs. The source of these receptors is a man under 40 in good health and CMV-seropositive. CDR3s include the opening cysteine and the closing phenylalanine or tryptophan. The order of the fields is clone size, V gene, D gene, J gene, CDR3 protein, CDR3 DNA. The D gene is left open where the match is weak. The size field is filled for only some rows; it gives once, few, many or a size class.

NA,TRBV10-3,TRBD2,TRBJ2-7,CAIRTGLAGALAGSYEQYF,TGTGCCATCAGGACGGGACTAGCGGGAGCCCTCGCAGGGTCCTACGAGCAGTACTTC
NA,TRBV27,NA,TRBJ2-1,CASSLKSGSSYNEQFF,TGTGCCAGCAGTTTGAAAAGCGGTTCCTCTTACAATGAGCAGTTCTTC
NA,TRBV5-8,TRBD1,TRBJ2-7,CASNVGQGGYEQYF,TGTGCCAGCAACGTAGGACAGGGAGGCTACGAGCAGTACTTC
NA,TRBV5-1,TRBD1,TRBJ1-2,CASSQVPGTENYGYTF,TGCGCCAGCAGCCAGGTCCCCGGGACAGAGAACTATGGCTACACCTTC
NA,TRBV27,TRBD1,TRBJ1-1,CASSLNVRTGIYDTEAFF,TGTGCCAGCAGTTTAAACGTCCGGACAGGGATATATGACACTGAAGCTTTCTTT
NA,TRBV9,NA,TRBJ2-7,CASSGGAVPLSEQYF,TGTGCCAGCAGCGGGGGAGCGGTGCCCCTCAGTGAGCAGTACTTC
NA,TRBV7-8,TRBD2,TRBJ2-5,CASSSTPPGLAEETQYF,TGTGCCAGCAGCTCCACCCCCCCGGGACTAGCGGAAGAGACCCAGTACTTC
NA,TRBV7-9,NA,TRBJ1-1,CASSLTGQPEAFF,TGTGCCAGCAGCTTGACGGGACAACCTGAAGCTTTCTTT
NA,TRBV7-9,TRBD1,TRBJ1-2,CASSLSGQGAGGYTF,TGTGCCAGCAGCTTATCCGGACAGGGGGCTGGTGGCTACACCTTC
NA,TRBV5-6,TRBD2,TRBJ2-1,CASSRDYGYEQFF,TGTGCCAGCAGCCGGGACTACGGCTATGAGCAGTTCTTC
few,TRBV5-6,NA,TRBJ1-2,CASSDGWGGLYGYTF,TGTGCCAGCAGCGACGGGTGGGGGGGCCTCTATGGCTACACCTTC
NA,TRBV5-1,NA,TRBJ2-4,CASSYGGGIGKNIQYF,TGCGCCAGCAGCTACGGAGGGGGCATTGGCAAAAACATTCAGTACTTC
few,TRBV4-3,NA,TRBJ1-2,CASSQAPGGTNYGYTF,TGCGCCAGCAGCCAAGCCCCCGGCGGAACTAACTATGGCTACACCTTC
NA,TRBV5-1,NA,TRBJ1-6,CASREGGDSPLHF,TGCGCCAGCAGGGAGGGTGGGGATTCACCCCTCCACTTT
NA,TRBV9,NA,TRBJ2-2,CASRTGSNTGELFF,TGTGCCAGCAGGACGGGATCGAACACCGGGGAGCTGTTTTTT
NA,TRBV5-1,NA,TRBJ2-2,CASSLEVAASSNTGELFF,TGCGCCAGCAGCTTGGAGGTAGCAGCGAGCTCGAACACCGGGGAGCTGTTTTTT
NA,TRBV6-5,NA,TRBJ2-7,CASSQRPGQSYEQYF,TGTGCCAGCAGTCAAAGGCCGGGACAATCCTACGAGCAGTACTTC
NA,TRBV30,NA,TRBJ2-7,CAWSVRTAWGSFEQYF,TGTGCCTGGAGTGTACGGACAGCCTGGGGGAGTTTCGAGCAGTACTTC
NA,TRBV5-4,TRBD2,TRBJ2-7,CASSLQAGGYEQYF,TGTGCCAGCAGCTTGCAGGCGGGGGGGTACGAGCAGTACTTC
NA,TRBV6-1,NA,TRBJ2-3,CASCGNTDTQYF,TGTGCCAGCTGCGGGAACACAGATACGCAGTATTTT
NA,TRBV6-1,NA,TRBJ2-1,CASSMTQGLYNEQFF,TGTGCCAGCAGTATGACCCAGGGATTGTACAATGAGCAGTTCTTC
once,TRBV2,NA,TRBJ2-1,CASVYGSEQFF,TGTGCCAGTGTATACGGGAGTGAGCAGTTCTTC
NA,TRBV5-1,NA,TRBJ1-2,CASSLEVGPYGYTF,TGCGCCAGCAGCTTGGAAGTGGGGCCTTATGGCTACACCTTC
NA,TRBV6-1,NA,TRBJ2-3,CASSVLPPDTQYF,TGTGCCAGCAGTGTACTACCCCCCGATACGCAGTATTTT
NA,TRBV23-1,NA,TRBJ2-1,CASSQSIGASPCWDEQFF,TGCGCCAGCAGTCAATCAATAGGGGCCTCCCCCTGCTGGGATGAGCAGTTCTTC
NA,TRBV4-2,NA,TRBJ1-3,CASSQDPTHGGNGNTIYF,TGTGCCAGCAGCCAAGACCCCACCCACGGGGGGAATGGAAACACCATATATTTT
NA,TRBV19,NA,TRBJ1-5,CASSMEHYNQPQHF,TGTGCCAGTAGTATGGAACACTACAATCAGCCCCAGCATTTT
few,TRBV13,NA,TRBJ2-7,CASSLGSGLHEQYF,TGTGCCAGCAGCTTAGGCTCCGGACTCCACGAGCAGTACTTC